This T cell receptor (beta chain) was sequenced during a study of cytomegalovirus exposure and HLA in healthy donors. In regard to this clone: Its antigen remains unknown.

Whole-study results and caveats: In an earlier analysis, most TCR beta V segments were productive about 87% or about 30% of the time. Most TCR sequences were seen very rarely across donors, but some public TCRs occurred in many. A missense variant in DCLRE1C was later tied to TCR beta V- and J-gene trimming. In a later analysis, HLA-C alleles had the fewest associated TCRs, DRB1 alleles the most.

Primers for the PCR totalled 60 Vbeta and 13 Jbeta. Produced via immunoSEQ multiplex PCR; TCRdb's table is partial and in-frame only. The sample carries around 84,000 clones, 65% to 85% recorded once. The sequenced sample was PBMCs. The TCR was taken from a man between 50 and 59 years old in good health and CMV-seronegative.

CDR3 bases: TGTGCCAGCAGCTCGAACGGGGTAAACACTGAAGCTTTCTTT. As protein: CASSSNGVNTEAFF. The rearrangement links TRBV7-8 to TRBJ1-1; unclear D gene. The CDR3 length is 14 residues. The V end lost 4 bases, the J end lost 2 bases, and 11 bases lay between the germline ends. CDR1 is SGHVS, CDR2 FQNEAQ, per germline.